Following are 11 T cell receptor beta chains from one sample sequenced in a study of CD8+ T cells in alopecia areata. Extracted RNA was reverse transcribed, and the resulting cDNA served as sequencing template. The method was immunoSEQ multiplex PCR; TCRdb's version includes in-frame clones alone and lacks a portion of them. The sample has roughly 170,000 clones; around three fifths are singletons. The specimen comprised CD4+ T cells sorted from blood, sampled at week 0. The source of these receptors is a human donor with alopecia areata.

The chain joins TRBV5-1 to TRBJ2-3, with D perhaps assigned TRBD1 or TRBD2 (5 bases each). The ends were cut back, 3 bases at V and 2 bases at J, with 10 bases in the middle. Germline values: CDR1 SGHRS, CDR2 YFSETQ. The CDR3 length is 14 residues. The CDR3 protein is CASSSGTITDTQYF. Written as DNA, the CDR3 is TGCGCCAGCAGCTCCGGGACGATCACAGATACGCAGTATTTT.

The chain couples TRBV5-1 to TRBJ1-1; the D gene is possibly TRBD1 (6 bases). The germline V gene has CDR1 SGHRS and CDR2 YFSETQ. CDR3 length: 15 amino acids. The V gene lost 4 bases and the J gene lost 6 bases, with 19 bases spanning the gap. The CDR3 protein is CASSLSSRDKAEAFF. As DNA, the CDR3 is TGCGCCAGCAGCCTCAGTTCGAGGGACAAGGCTGAAGCTTTCTTT.

The chain combines TRBV29-1 with TRBJ1-2; tentative D call: TRBD1 (6 bases). Trimming took off 6 bases at V and 6 bases at J, with 8 bases between the two ends. The length of the CDR3 is 10 residues. Germline V lookup: CDR1 SQVTM, CDR2 ANQGSEA. This chain's CDR3 is CSVRQDGYTF. The CDR3 DNA follows: TGCAGCGTGCGACAGGATGGCTACACCTTC.

This clone was picked up a small number of times. V and J are TRBV29-1 and TRBJ1-1; weak D call: TRBD1 (5 bases). V was clipped by 4 bases and J by 1 base, with 10 bases between them. The CDR3 has 13 residues. The V gene's germline CDR1 is SQVTM and CDR2 ANQGSEA. CDR3 sequence reads: CSVGGVGNTEAFF. CDR3 nucleotides: TGCAGCGTTGGGGGGGTTGGGAACACTGAAGCTTTCTTT.

This clone came up a few times. The chain links TRBV10-3 to TRBJ2-6; 9 bases align to TRBD1. CDR3 length: 24 amino acids. V trimming: 7 bases; J trimming: 1 base; junction bases outside the gene matches: 29. Germline V gene data show CDR1 as ENHRY and CDR2 as SYGVKD. CDR3: CAITSQPRRPGTGNRTSGANVLTF. CDR3 nucleotides: TGTGCCATCACCTCCCAACCCCGACGTCCCGGGACAGGGAATCGAACTTCTGGGGCCAACGTCCTGACTTTC.

Points on this clone: The germline gene is not matched at one end of the junction; a read error may be the cause. The V gene is TRBV4-2, the J gene TRBJ1-3; D is uncertain. Germline V gene data show CDR1 as LGHNA and CDR2 as YNFKEQ. There are 15 residues in the CDR3. DNA for the CDR3: TGTGCCAGCAACCAACACATGGACTCTGGAAACACCATATATTTT. Amino acid sequence: CASNQHMDSGNTIYF.

The V call is TRBV30, the J call TRBJ1-3; D is ambiguous. V gave up 0 bases and J gave up 1 base, with 4 bases separating them. Germline assignment: CDR1 GTSNPN and CDR2 SVGIG (reference sequence). There are 13 residues in the CDR3. CDR3 sequence: CAWSVQSGNTIYF. Written as DNA, the CDR3 is TGTGCCTGGAGTGTTCAATCTGGAAACACCATATATTTT. Variable domain in full (rest from reference TRBV30 and TRBJ1-3): SQTIHQWPATLVQPVGSPLSLECTVEGTSNPNLYWYRQAAGRGLQLLFYSVGIGQISSEVPQNLSASRPQDRQFILSSKKLLLSDSGFYLCAWSVQSGNTIYFGEGSWLTVV.

The CDR3 sequence: CASSVATTGVTEAFF. The CDR3 coding sequence is TGTGCCAGCAGCGTAGCTACGACAGGGGTCACTGAAGCTTTCTTT. The chain carries TRBV9 and TRBJ1-1; 8 bases are shared with TRBD1. Germline V gene sequence: CDR1 SGDLS, CDR2 YYNGEE. V lost 0 bases, J lost 4 bases, and 5 bases stayed unmatched. The CDR3 extends over 15 amino acids.

About this clone: The sample contains more than one DNA sequence encoding this CDR3. The chain combines TRBV2 with TRBJ1-5; D may be TRBD1 (5 bases). From germline, CDR1 is SNHLY and CDR2 FYNNEI. CDR3 size: 13 residues. With 3 bases removed from V and 4 bases from J, the gap between germline ends came to 7 bases. Here the CDR3 reads CASSDEGNQPQHF. The CDR3 nucleotides are TGTGCCAGCAGTGATGAGGGGAATCAGCCCCAGCATTTT.

The chain joins TRBV29-1 to TRBJ2-4; TRBD1 might be the D (6 bases). V shed 2 bases and J shed 6 bases, with 14 bases lying between them. The CDR3 loop spans 14 amino acids. Per the germline V gene, CDR1 is SQVTM and CDR2 is ANQGSEA. DNA for the CDR3: TGCAGCGTTGAACAAGGAGGCAGGGGAAACATTCAGTACTTC. Its protein product is CSVEQGGRGNIQYF. Full variable domain (remainder filled in from reference TRBV29-1 and TRBJ2-4): SAVISQKPSRDICQRGTSLTIQCQVDSQVTMMFWYRQQPGQSLTLIATANQGSEATYESGFVIDKFPISRPNLTFSTLTVSNMSPEDSSIYLCSVEQGGRGNIQYFGAGTRLSVL.

About this clone itself: This CDR3 is also generated by other DNA sequences in the sample. The CDR3: CASSVVASTDTQYF. CDR3 bases: TGTGCCAGCAGCGTAGTAGCAAGCACAGATACGCAGTATTTT. The chain joins TRBV9 to TRBJ2-3, with D uncertain. There are 14 residues in the CDR3. Germline CDR1 reads SGDLS; CDR2 reads YYNGEE. V lost 0 bases and J 0 bases, leaving 5 bases between the germline ends.